This T cell receptor (beta chain) was found in a study of T cell repertoires in cytomegalovirus infection. Background on the study: Matching HLA type, along with CMV infection, was indicated by public TCR beta signatures.

V lost 3 bases and J lost 2, with 11 bases in between. Germline loops: CDR1 SGHDT, CDR2 YYEEEE. The CDR3 spans 15 residues. TCRdb re-called the reads with MiXCR, one entry per CDR3 protein. The repertoire has fewer than 550,000 distinct CDR3 sequences, about 11% of them found once; the top ten carry roughly a tenth. Study findings and constraints: Clonotypes of TCR beta that were HLA-C-restricted and CMV-specific dominated the ex vivo response.

With regard to this clonotype: Its antigen is unknown.

This clonotype originated in a human donor in good health (CMV status not recorded). Some clones in this sample may be carry-over from other donors' samples. What was sequenced was PBMCs. This sequence joins TRBV5-6 and TRBJ2-2; a weak D match, TRBD2 (5 bases). The CDR3 is CASSYQTGNTGELFF. The CDR3 DNA reads TGTGCCAGCAGCTACCAGACGGGAAACACCGGGGAGCTGTTTTTT.